A single T cell receptor (beta chain) is shown here with its context. This CDR3 is 18 amino acids long. Germline V gene data show CDR1 as SGHVS and CDR2 as FQNEAQ. These data originate in a study of T cells expressing NK-cell markers. TCRdb re-called the 5' RACE reads and shows each CDR3 protein once, DNA omitted. Its clone listing holds hundreds of thousands of distinct CDR3 sequences. This rearrangement joins TRBV7-8 to TRBJ1-1; TCRdb selects TRBD1, and the lack of DNA leaves this call unchecked. Sample: blood T cells: a sorted CD56 or NKG2C T cell subset, CD4+ or CD8+ T cells, or bulk PBMC T cells (not recorded which). The TCR sequence derives from a woman aged 18-69 years in good health. The CDR3 reads CASSPSRVGDRANTEAFF.